One and the same sample provided the 22 T cell receptor beta chains below, sequenced in a study of blood T cell repertoires in COVID-19. Here immunoSEQ multiplex PCR was the method, and the copy in TCRdb shows in-frame clones only, minus some. Here the sample spans over 200,000 clones, around 90% being singletons. Source material: PBMCs or T cells enriched from blood (not recorded which). These receptors were collected from a man between 18 and 35 years old with acute COVID-19.

The rearrangement uses TRBV5-4 and TRBJ2-1, with D possibly matching TRBD1 (6 bases). This CDR3 is 14 amino acids long. The germline V gene has CDR1 SGHNT and CDR2 YYREEE (reference sequence). Trimming took 4 bases from V and 5 from J, leaving 13 bases between them. The CDR3 bases are TGTGCCAGCAGCATAGTGGGGGCTAACAATGAGCAGTTCTTC. Translating gives CASSIVGANNEQFF.

As for this clone: Other DNA sequences within the sample encode an identical CDR3. The CDR3 DNA follows: TGTGCCAGCAGTTACGGACAGGGGGCTTACGAGCAGTACTTC. Translating it yields CASSYGQGAYEQYF. The chain uses TRBV6-5 and TRBJ2-7; 11 nucleotides line up with TRBD1. The ends lost 2 bases at V and 4 bases at J; junction bases unmatched: 1. CDR1 is MNHEY and CDR2 is SVGAGI in the germline V gene. The CDR3 covers 14 residues.

The chain joins TRBV28 to TRBJ2-7, with D tentatively TRBD1 (6 bases). Germline V lookup: CDR1 MDHEN, CDR2 SYDVKM. This CDR3 region has 12 residues. Deletions cut 10 bases from V and 3 bases from J, with 13 bases between. The CDR3 spells CAISQGIYEQYF. CDR3 nucleotides: TGTGCCATCTCTCAGGGGATCTACGAGCAGTACTTC.

The V call is TRBV4-1, the J call TRBJ1-3; no firm D call. Germline V CDR1 and CDR2: MGHRA, YSYEKL. The V gene lost 0 bases and the J gene lost 2 bases, with 17 bases spanning the gap. This CDR3 has 18 residues. DNA for the CDR3: TGCGCCAGCAGCCAAGAGGGTTTAGGTGCGGATCCTGGAAACACCATATATTTT. This gives the protein CASSQEGLGADPGNTIYF.

The rearrangement uses TRBV6-5 and TRBJ1-5; no definite D call. The CDR3 consists of 14 residues. From germline, CDR1 is MNHEY and CDR2 SVGAGI. V gave up 1 base and J gave up 7 bases, with 11 bases separating them. The DNA for the CDR3 is TGTGCCAGCAGTTACTATGGTTTTGAGCAGCCCCAGCATTTT. Protein: CASSYYGFEQPQHF.

The chain links TRBV5-8 to TRBJ1-5; 7 bases are a match to TRBD1. V lost 3 bases, J lost 0 bases, and 3 bases stayed unmatched. Per the germline V gene, CDR1 is SGHTS and CDR2 is YDEGEE. The CDR3 spans 15 residues. CDR3 sequence: CASSWGDSSNQPQHF. The CDR3, as DNA: TGTGCCAGCAGCTGGGGGGACAGTAGCAATCAGCCCCAGCATTTT.

In its sample, this clone was seen once. The chain is built from TRBV5-6 and TRBJ2-7, with 8 bases aligning to TRBD1. V lost 0 bases to trimming and J lost 0 bases; unmatched junction nucleotides: 11. Germline V gene lookup returns CDR1 SGHDT and CDR2 YYEEEE. This CDR3 spans 18 amino acids. As DNA, the CDR3 is TGTGCCAGCAGCTTGGCGGTCCCACAGGGGGTAACCTCCTACGAGCAGTACTTC. Protein: CASSLAVPQGVTSYEQYF.

This clone showed up just a few times. The chain is built from TRBV28 and TRBJ2-7, with D possibly matching TRBD1 (6 bases). This CDR3 spans 13 amino acids. V shed 8 bases and J shed 2 bases, with 13 bases lying between them. Germline CDR1 reads MDHEN; CDR2 reads SYDVKM. CDR3 in DNA: TGTGCCAGCGCCAGGGGTGGGACCTACGAGCAGTACTTC. It codes for CASARGGTYEQYF.

This clone was counted a single time. The chain carries TRBV19 and TRBJ2-5; D gene unclear. The CDR3 spans 14 residues. The V gene's germline CDR1 is LNHDA and CDR2 SQIVND (reference sequence). Trimming took off 7 bases at V and 4 bases at J, with 16 bases between the two ends. For the CDR3, the DNA is TGTGCCAGTAACCAAAACCCACATGGAGAGACCCAGTACTTC. Residues: CASNQNPHGETQYF.

The chain carries TRBV18 and TRBJ2-2; 9 bases are a match to TRBD2. The germline CDR1 and CDR2 sequences are KGHSH and LQKENI. Trimming at V came to 2 bases and at J to 5 bases, leaving 3 bases not matched to a gene. The CDR3 runs 15 residues. CDR3 sequence (DNA): TGTGCCAGCTCACCAACAGCGGGAGGTACCGGGGAGCTGTTTTTT. Residues: CASSPTAGGTGELFF.

This chain links TRBV15 with TRBJ2-2, with TRBD2 matching over 8 bases. V was pared by 5 bases and J by 9 bases, with 8 bases of the junction left unmatched. Germline CDR1 is LNHNV and CDR2 is YYDKDF (reference sequence). The CDR3 spans 14 residues. This CDR3 is CATSLERGQRELFF. CDR3 nucleotide sequence: TGTGCCACCAGCCTTGAGCGGGGGCAACGGGAGCTGTTTTTT.

Here the CDR3 reads CASSYRAGTYEQYF. CDR3 sequence (DNA): TGTGCCAGCAGTTATCGGGCGGGAACCTACGAGCAGTACTTC. The chain employs TRBV6-2 or TRBV6-3 and TRBJ2-7; TRBD2 is a possible D gene (6 bases). The CDR3 extends over 14 amino acids. Germline V gene lookup returns CDR1 MNHEY and CDR2 SVGEGT. V lost 3 bases and J 2 bases, leaving 11 bases between the germline ends.

The CDR3 loop is CASSRGRYGYTF. CDR3 nucleotides: TGTGCCAGTAGCAGGGGGCGTTATGGCTACACCTTC. This chain links TRBV19 with TRBJ1-2; 8 bases are a match to TRBD1. There are 12 residues in the CDR3. With V trimmed by 6 bases and J by 5 bases, 2 bases remained unmatched. CDR1 and CDR2 from the germline V gene are LNHDA and SQIVND (reference sequence).

The V and J genes are TRBV9 and TRBJ2-3, with TRBD2 identical over 10 bases. This CDR3 is built from 19 residues. The J segment lost 2 bases and the V segment lost 6 bases, leaving 18 bases of the junction unmatched. CDR1 SGDLS and CDR2 YYNGEE come from the germline V gene. The CDR3 spells CASTPREGSSGSFTDTQYF. The DNA for the CDR3 is TGTGCCAGCACCCCTCGGGAGGGGTCTAGCGGGAGCTTCACAGATACGCAGTATTTT.

Written as DNA, the CDR3 is TGTGCCAGTAGTAACAGACAGGGGGGAAGTACTGAAGCTTTCTTT. This sequence encodes CASSNRQGGSTEAFF. The chain has TRBV19 and TRBJ1-1; TRBD1 aligns across 9 bases. The V gene end was trimmed by 4 bases and the J gene end by 5 bases; junction bases not matched to a gene: 8. Germline-derived CDR1 and CDR2 are LNHDA and SQIVND (reference sequence). CDR3 size: 15 residues.

V is TRBV9 and J is TRBJ1-1; TRBD1 aligns across 12 bases. The trim removed 3 bases at V and 7 bases at J, leaving 7 bases unmatched. The germline gives CDR1 SGDLS, CDR2 YYNGEE. The CDR3 extends over 15 amino acids. The CDR3 sequence is CASSARDRGLSEAFF. The CDR3 region has the DNA TGTGCCAGCAGCGCACGGGACAGGGGGCTGAGTGAAGCTTTCTTT.

V gene TRBV3-1 (or the pseudogene TRBV3-2) combines with J gene TRBJ2-7; 7 bases match TRBD2. This CDR3 comprises 15 residues. The ends lost 0 bases at V and 4 bases at J; junction bases unmatched: 6. CDR1 LGHDT and CDR2 YNNKEL come from the germline V gene (reference sequence). The CDR3 DNA reads as TGTGCCAGCAGCCAAGAGGGGGGAGGGGTTTACGAGCAGTACTTC. Translating it yields CASSQEGGGVYEQYF.

The chain recombines TRBV27 with TRBJ2-2; 12 nucleotides align to TRBD2. Per the germline V gene, CDR1 is MNHEY and CDR2 is SMNVEV (reference sequence). The CDR3 is made up of 20 amino acids. Trimming at V came to 0 bases and at J to 0 bases, leaving 8 bases not matched to a gene. CDR3 sequence (DNA): TGTGCCAGCAGTTTATCCCCCTATCTAGCGGGAGGGCCGAACACCGGGGAGCTGTTTTTT. Translation gives CASSLSPYLAGGPNTGELFF.

This chain joins TRBV3-1 (or the pseudogene TRBV3-2) and TRBJ1-5; TRBD1 matches 9 bases. The CDR3 has 17 residues. Trimming cost V 2 bases and J 1 base; bases outside gene matches: 6. The germline V gene has CDR1 LGHDT and CDR2 YNNKEL (reference sequence). The chain's CDR3 is CASSQFRGTGSNQPQHF. In DNA form, the CDR3 reads TGTGCCAGCAGCCAATTTCGTGGGACAGGGAGCAATCAGCCCCAGCATTTT.

The chain has TRBV10-3 and TRBJ2-1; no definite D call. CDR3 length equals 14 residues. Germline lookup yields CDR1 ENHRY and CDR2 SYGVKD. V shed 3 bases and J shed 9 bases, with 15 bases lying between them. The CDR3, as DNA: TGTGCCATCAGTGAACAAGACAATAAGGCTGAGCAGTTCTTC. Translated, it gives CAISEQDNKAEQFF.

This rearrangement joins TRBV4-1 to TRBJ2-7; 7 positions agree with TRBD1. The CDR3 sequence is 15 residues long. The V and J ends lost 5 bases and 2 bases, in that order; junction bases with no gene match: 9. The germline gives CDR1 MGHRA, CDR2 YSYEKL. CDR3: CASSSLRTGTYEQYF. CDR3 DNA sequence: TGCGCCAGCAGCTCCCTCCGGACAGGAACCTACGAGCAGTACTTC.

This chain joins TRBV6-6 and TRBJ1-5, with TRBD1 identical over 11 bases. This CDR3 has 16 residues. The V gene's germline CDR1 is MNHNY and CDR2 SVGAGI (reference sequence). J gave up 7 bases and V 5 bases, and 10 bases lay outside the gene matches. The DNA for the CDR3 is TGTGCCAGCAGTCGATTTTCGGGACAGGGGGACCAGCCCCAGCATTTT. Amino acids: CASSRFSGQGDQPQHF.